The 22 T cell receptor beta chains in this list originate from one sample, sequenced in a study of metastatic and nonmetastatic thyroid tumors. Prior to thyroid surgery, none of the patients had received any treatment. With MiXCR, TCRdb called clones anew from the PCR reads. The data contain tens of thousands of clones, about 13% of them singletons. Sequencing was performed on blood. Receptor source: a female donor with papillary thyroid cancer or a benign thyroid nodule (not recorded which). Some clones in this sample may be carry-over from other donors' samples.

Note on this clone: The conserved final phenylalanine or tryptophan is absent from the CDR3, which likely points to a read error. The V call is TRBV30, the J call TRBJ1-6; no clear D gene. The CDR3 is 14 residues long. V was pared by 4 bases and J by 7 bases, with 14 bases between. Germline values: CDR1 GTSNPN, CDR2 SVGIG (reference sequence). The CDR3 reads CAWTLGKPNSPLHS. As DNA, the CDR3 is TGTGCCTGGACGCTAGGAAAGCCGAATTCACCCCTCCACTCT.

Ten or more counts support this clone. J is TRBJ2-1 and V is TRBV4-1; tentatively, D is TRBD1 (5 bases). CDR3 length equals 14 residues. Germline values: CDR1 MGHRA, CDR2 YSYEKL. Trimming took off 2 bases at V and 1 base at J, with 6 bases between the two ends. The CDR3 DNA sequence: TGCGCCAGCAGCCAATCAGGGTCCTACAATGAGCAGTTCTTC. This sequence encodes CASSQSGSYNEQFF.

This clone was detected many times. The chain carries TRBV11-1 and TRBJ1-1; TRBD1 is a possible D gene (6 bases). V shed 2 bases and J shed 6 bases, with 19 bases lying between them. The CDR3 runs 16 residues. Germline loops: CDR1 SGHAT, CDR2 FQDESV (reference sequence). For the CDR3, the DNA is TGTGCCAGCAGCTTATTAACAGGGCGGAGGAGGGCTGAAGCTTTCTTT. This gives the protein CASSLLTGRRRAEAFF.

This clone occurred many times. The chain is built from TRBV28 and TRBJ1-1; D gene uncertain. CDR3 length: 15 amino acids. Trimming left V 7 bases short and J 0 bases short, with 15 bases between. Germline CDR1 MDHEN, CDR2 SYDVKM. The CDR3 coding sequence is TGTGCCAGCAACACCTCCCCGGCGGTGAACACTGAAGCTTTCTTT. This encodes CASNTSPAVNTEAFF.

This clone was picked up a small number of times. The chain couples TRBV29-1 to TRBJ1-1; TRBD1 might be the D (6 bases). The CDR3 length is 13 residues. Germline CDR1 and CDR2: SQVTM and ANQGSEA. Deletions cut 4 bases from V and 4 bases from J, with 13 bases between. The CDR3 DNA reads TGCAGCGTTGGGGGGCCAGAGGTCACTGAAGCTTTCTTT. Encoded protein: CSVGGPEVTEAFF.

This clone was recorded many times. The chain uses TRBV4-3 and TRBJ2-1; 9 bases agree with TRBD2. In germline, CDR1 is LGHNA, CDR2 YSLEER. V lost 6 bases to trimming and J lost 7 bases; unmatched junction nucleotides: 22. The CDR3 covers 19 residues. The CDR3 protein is CASRPGVAGEKGLRNEQFF. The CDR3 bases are TGCGCCAGCAGGCCGGGGGTAGCGGGAGAAAAGGGCTTACGGAATGAGCAGTTCTTC.

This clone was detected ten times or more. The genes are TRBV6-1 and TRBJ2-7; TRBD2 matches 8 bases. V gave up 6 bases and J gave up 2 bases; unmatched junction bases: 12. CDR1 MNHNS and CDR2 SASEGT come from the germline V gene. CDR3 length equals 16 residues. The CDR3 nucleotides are TGTGCCAGCAGCCAGGTCGTCGGACTAGCTACCTACGAGCAGTACTTC. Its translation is CASSQVVGLATYEQYF.

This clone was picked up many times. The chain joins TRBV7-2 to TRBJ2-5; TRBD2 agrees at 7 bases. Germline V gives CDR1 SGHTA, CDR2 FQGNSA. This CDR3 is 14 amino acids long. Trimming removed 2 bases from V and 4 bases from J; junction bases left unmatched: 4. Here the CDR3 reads CASSLLAGGETQYF. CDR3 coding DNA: TGTGCCAGCAGCTTATTAGCGGGTGGAGAGACCCAGTACTTC.

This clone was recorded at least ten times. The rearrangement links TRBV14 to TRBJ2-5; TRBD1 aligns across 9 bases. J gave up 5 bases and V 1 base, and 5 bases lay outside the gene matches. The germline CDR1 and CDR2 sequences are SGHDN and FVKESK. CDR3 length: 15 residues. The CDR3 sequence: CASSQGDRDWETQYF. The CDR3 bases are TGTGCCAGCAGCCAAGGGGACAGGGATTGGGAGACCCAGTACTTC.

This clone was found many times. The CDR3 region is CASSQVGASRDTQYF. The DNA for the CDR3 is TGTGCCAGCAGCCAAGTTGGTGCCTCCCGAGATACGCAGTATTTT. The chain combines TRBV3-1 with TRBJ2-3; the D is unclear. The germline V and J ends were trimmed by 1 base and 5 bases, with 13 bases remaining between them. The CDR3 has 15 residues. Germline CDR1 reads LGHDT; CDR2 reads YNNKEL (reference sequence).

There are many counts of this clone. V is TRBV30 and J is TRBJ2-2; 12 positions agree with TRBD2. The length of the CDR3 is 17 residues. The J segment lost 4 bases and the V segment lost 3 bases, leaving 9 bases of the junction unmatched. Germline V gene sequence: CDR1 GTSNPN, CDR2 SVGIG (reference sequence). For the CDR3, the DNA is TGTGCCTGGAGCCGCGCCAGGACTAGCGGGATCACCGGGGAGCTGTTTTTT. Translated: CAWSRARTSGITGELFF.

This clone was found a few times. The CDR3 here is CASSLAGGPRYEQYF. CDR3 nucleotide sequence: TGTGCCAGCAGCCTAGCGGGAGGGCCTAGATACGAGCAGTACTTC. This chain joins TRBV12-3 or TRBV12-4 and TRBJ2-7, with 12 positions matching TRBD2. CDR3 size: 15 residues. Unmatched junction bases numbered 7, after V lost 6 bases and J lost 4 bases.

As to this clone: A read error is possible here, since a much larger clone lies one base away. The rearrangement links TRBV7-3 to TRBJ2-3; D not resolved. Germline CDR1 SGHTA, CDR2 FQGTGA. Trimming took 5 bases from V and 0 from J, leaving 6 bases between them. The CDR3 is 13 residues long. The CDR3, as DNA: TGTGCCAGCAGCACCATCAGCACAGATACGCAGTATTTT. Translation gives CASSTISTDTQYF.

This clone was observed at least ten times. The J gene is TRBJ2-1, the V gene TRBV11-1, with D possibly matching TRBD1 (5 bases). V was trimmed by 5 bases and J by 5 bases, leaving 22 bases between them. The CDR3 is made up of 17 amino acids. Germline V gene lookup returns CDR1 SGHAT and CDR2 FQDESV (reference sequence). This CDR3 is CASSTTTRGGINNEQFF. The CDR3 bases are TGTGCCAGCAGCACTACGACAAGGGGCGGAATCAACAATGAGCAGTTCTTC. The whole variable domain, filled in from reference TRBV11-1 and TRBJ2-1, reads EAEVAQSPRYKITEKSQAVAFWCDPISGHATLYWYRQILGQGPELLVQFQDESVVDDSQLPKDRFSAERLKGVDSTLKIQPAELGDSAMYLCASSTTTRGGINNEQFFGPGTRLTVL.

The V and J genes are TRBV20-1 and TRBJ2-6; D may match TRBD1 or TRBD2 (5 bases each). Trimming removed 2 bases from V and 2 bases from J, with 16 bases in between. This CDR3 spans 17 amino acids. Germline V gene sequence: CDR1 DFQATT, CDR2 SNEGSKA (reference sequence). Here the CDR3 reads CSARYHSGGAGANVLTF. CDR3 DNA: TGCAGTGCTAGATATCACAGTGGGGGTGCTGGGGCCAACGTCCTGACTTTC.

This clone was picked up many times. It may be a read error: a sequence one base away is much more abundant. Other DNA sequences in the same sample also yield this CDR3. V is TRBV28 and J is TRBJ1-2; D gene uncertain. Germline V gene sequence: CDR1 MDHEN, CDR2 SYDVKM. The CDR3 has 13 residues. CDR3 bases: TGCGCCAGCAGTATGAGAGTAGGCTATGGCTACACCTTC. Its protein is CASSMRVGYGYTF.

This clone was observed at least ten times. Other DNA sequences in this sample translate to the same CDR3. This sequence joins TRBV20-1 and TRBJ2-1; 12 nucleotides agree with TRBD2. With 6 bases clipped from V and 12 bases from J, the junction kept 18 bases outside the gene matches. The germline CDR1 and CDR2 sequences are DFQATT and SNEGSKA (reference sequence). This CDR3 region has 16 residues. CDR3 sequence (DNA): TGCAGTGCAACCCCCTATAACCCCGCTAGCGGGAGGGTGCAGTTCTTC. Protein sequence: CSATPYNPASGRVQFF.

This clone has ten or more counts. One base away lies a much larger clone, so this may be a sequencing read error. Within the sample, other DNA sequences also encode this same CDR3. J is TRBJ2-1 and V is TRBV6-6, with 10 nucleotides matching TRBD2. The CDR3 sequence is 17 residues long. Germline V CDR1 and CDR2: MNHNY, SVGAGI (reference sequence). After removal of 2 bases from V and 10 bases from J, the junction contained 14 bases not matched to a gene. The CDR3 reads CASSYKGLAGDGDEQFF. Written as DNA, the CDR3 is TGTGCCAGCAGTTACAAGGGGCTAGCGGGAGACGGGGACGAGCAGTTCTTC.

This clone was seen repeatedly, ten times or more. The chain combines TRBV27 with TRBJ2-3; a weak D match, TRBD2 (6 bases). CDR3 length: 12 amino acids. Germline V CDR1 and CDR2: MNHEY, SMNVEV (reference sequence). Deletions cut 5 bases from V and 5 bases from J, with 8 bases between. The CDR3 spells CASSRGGDTQYF. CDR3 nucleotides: TGTGCCAGCAGTCGGGGAGGAGATACGCAGTATTTT.

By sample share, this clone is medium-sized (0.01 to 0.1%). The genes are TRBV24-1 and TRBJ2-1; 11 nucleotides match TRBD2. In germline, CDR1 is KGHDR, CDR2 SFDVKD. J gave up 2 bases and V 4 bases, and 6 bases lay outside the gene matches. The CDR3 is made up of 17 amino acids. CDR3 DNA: TGTGCCACCAGTGACCGACTAGCGGGATTCGCCTACAATGAGCAGTTCTTC. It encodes CATSDRLAGFAYNEQFF.

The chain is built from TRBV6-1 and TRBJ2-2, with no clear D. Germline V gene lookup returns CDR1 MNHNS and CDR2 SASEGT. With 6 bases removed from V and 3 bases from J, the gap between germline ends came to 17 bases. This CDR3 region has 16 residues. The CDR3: CASREIQSLDTGELFF. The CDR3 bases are TGTGCCAGCAGAGAAATACAGAGCTTAGACACCGGGGAGCTGTTTTTT.

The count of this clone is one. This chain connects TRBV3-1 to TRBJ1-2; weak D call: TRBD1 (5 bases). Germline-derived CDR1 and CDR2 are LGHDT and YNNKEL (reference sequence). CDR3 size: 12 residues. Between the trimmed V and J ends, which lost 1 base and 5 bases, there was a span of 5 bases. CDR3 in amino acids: CASSQGQYGYTF. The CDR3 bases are TGTGCCAGCAGCCAAGGACAGTATGGCTACACCTTC.